The 13 T cell receptor beta chains presented below share a single source sample, sequenced in a study of blood T cell repertoires in COVID-19. Libraries were prepared by immunoSEQ multiplex PCR; TCRdb keeps only in-frame clonotypes and omits some of them. Of 150,000 to 200,000 clones listed, roughly 76% are singletons. Sequencing was performed on peripheral blood. These receptors were obtained from a woman of 80 years or more with COVID-19, enrolled during active disease.

This chain connects TRBV6-4 to TRBJ2-2; 8 bases line up with TRBD1. Germline V gene data show CDR1 as MRHNA and CDR2 as SNTAGT. The J segment lost 4 bases and the V segment lost 6 bases, leaving 4 bases of the junction unmatched. This CDR3 is 14 amino acids long. The CDR3: CASSRGLGTGELFF. The CDR3 coding sequence is TGTGCCAGCAGCAGGGGGCTGGGCACCGGGGAGCTGTTTTTT.

The chain combines TRBV7-2 with TRBJ2-7, with 7 nucleotides matching TRBD1. Germline CDR1 and CDR2: SGHTA and FQGNSA. The CDR3 covers 16 residues. The V gene end was trimmed by 1 base and the J gene end by 0 bases; junction bases not matched to a gene: 6. CDR3 amino acids: CASSLEGGVGSYEQYF. The CDR3 DNA sequence: TGTGCCAGCAGCTTAGAAGGGGGCGTCGGCTCCTACGAGCAGTACTTC.

This sequence joins TRBV12-3 or TRBV12-4 and TRBJ1-6; D is unresolved. Trimming removed 5 bases from V and 10 bases from J, with 9 bases in between. CDR3 size: 12 residues. DNA for the CDR3: TGTGCCAGCAGTCCGACGGGGTCACCCCTCCACTTT. Residues: CASSPTGSPLHF.

This clone has more than one count but fewer than ten. This sequence joins TRBV7-9 and TRBJ1-2; D gene unclear. The V gene lost 1 base and the J gene lost 6 bases, with 6 bases spanning the gap. This CDR3 spans 12 amino acids. Germline V gene sequence: CDR1 SEHNR, CDR2 FQNEAQ (reference sequence). DNA for the CDR3: TGTGCCAGCAGCTTAGATAATAATGGCTACACCTTC. This translates into CASSLDNNGYTF.

This chain connects TRBV30 to TRBJ2-7; tentative D call: TRBD2 (5 bases). Trimming removed 0 bases from V and 1 base from J, with 13 bases in between. This CDR3 is built from 15 residues. The germline gives CDR1 GTSNPN, CDR2 SVGIG (reference sequence). Here the CDR3 reads CAWSVAEVFSYEQYF. CDR3 nucleotides: TGTGCCTGGAGTGTAGCGGAGGTTTTTTCCTACGAGCAGTACTTC.

The gene calls are TRBV7-9 and TRBJ2-2; TRBD2 matches at 7 bases. Germline CDR1 and CDR2: SEHNR and FQNEAQ (reference sequence). V lost 5 bases and J lost 5; bases outside the gene matches: 14. The CDR3 contains 17 residues. CDR3 bases: TGTGCCAGCAGCGAGAGATGGGCGGGAGAGGGGACCGGGGAGCTGTTTTTT. This encodes CASSERWAGEGTGELFF.

This chain links TRBV10-3 with TRBJ2-1, with 7 bases fitting TRBD2. CDR1 and CDR2 from the germline V gene are ENHRY and SYGVKD. CDR3 size: 11 residues. The V and J ends lost 6 bases and 9 bases, in that order; junction bases with no gene match: 2. CDR3 nucleotide sequence: TGTGCCATCAGGGGGGGGGTTGAGCAGTTCTTC. This encodes CAIRGGVEQFF.

The rearrangement uses TRBV30 and TRBJ1-5, with TRBD1 matching 12 bases. The CDR3 sequence is 17 residues long. V lost 3 bases, J lost 2 bases, and 8 bases stayed unmatched. Per the germline V gene, CDR1 is GTSNPN and CDR2 is SVGIG (reference sequence). CDR3 DNA sequence: TGTGCCTGGAGGCCCGGGACAGGGGGCCAGGGCAATCAGCCCCAGCATTTT. This translates into CAWRPGTGGQGNQPQHF. Looking up the rest from reference TRBV30 and TRBJ1-5 gives the full variable domain: SQTIHQWPATLVQPVGSPLSLECTVEGTSNPNLYWYRQAAGRGLQLLFYSVGIGQISSEVPQNLSASRPQDRQFILSSKKLLLSDSGFYLCAWRPGTGGQGNQPQHFGDGTRLSIL.

V gene TRBV6-2 or TRBV6-3 combines with J gene TRBJ2-1; 9 positions match TRBD2. The J segment lost 1 base and the V segment lost 0 bases, leaving 10 bases of the junction unmatched. Per germline, CDR1 MNHEY and CDR2 SVGEGT. The CDR3 is made up of 19 amino acids. CDR3 coding DNA: TGTGCCAGCAGTTACTCCAGGGGCCAGCGGGAGGTGTCCTACAATGAGCAGTTCTTC. It codes for CASSYSRGQREVSYNEQFF.

The chain employs TRBV10-3 and TRBJ2-7, with 7 bases fitting TRBD1. The length of the CDR3 is 16 residues. Germline-derived CDR1 and CDR2 are ENHRY and SYGVKD. J was trimmed by 3 bases and V by 7 bases; bases with no gene match: 15. CDR3 residues: CAINQAPGDSLYEQYF. DNA for the CDR3: TGTGCCATCAACCAGGCCCCCGGGGACAGCCTCTACGAGCAGTACTTC.

The chain links TRBV5-1 to TRBJ2-2, with D tentatively TRBD2 (6 bases). Germline V gene lookup returns CDR1 SGHRS and CDR2 YFSETQ. Trimming stripped 4 bases from V and 2 bases from J, with 9 bases between. This CDR3 is built from 14 residues. The CDR3 coding sequence is TGCGCCAGCAGCATGGACTATAACACCGGGGAGCTGTTTTTT. Its protein is CASSMDYNTGELFF.

The chain uses TRBV28 and TRBJ2-3, with a weak D call TRBD1 (6 bases). Per germline, CDR1 MDHEN and CDR2 SYDVKM. There are 18 residues in the CDR3. Deletions cut 3 bases from V and 0 bases from J, with 19 bases between. CDR3 in amino acids: CASSFPLTGSSSTDTQYF. The CDR3 region has the DNA TGTGCCAGCAGTTTCCCACTGACAGGATCCTCAAGCACAGATACGCAGTATTTT.

This clone was seen a few times. The V gene is TRBV5-1, the J gene TRBJ2-1; 7 positions agree with TRBD2. The germline gives CDR1 SGHRS, CDR2 YFSETQ. Trimming cost V 1 base and J 4 bases; bases outside gene matches: 5. This CDR3 spans 15 amino acids. The CDR3 sequence is CASSLWGGMYNEQFF. The CDR3 DNA sequence: TGCGCCAGCAGCTTGTGGGGAGGGATGTACAATGAGCAGTTCTTC.